The rows below give T cell receptor beta chains drawn from one sample of a study of cytomegalovirus exposure and HLA in healthy donors. Assay used: immunoSEQ multiplex PCR; TCRdb lists only in-frame clones, some missing. The sample carries about 120,000 clones, over 65% recorded once. Sequenced material: PBMCs. All receptors derive from a woman aged 40 to 49 in good health and CMV-seropositive. Both conserved end residues are part of each CDR3. The order of the fields is J gene, V gene, clone size, D gene, CDR3 protein, CDR3 DNA. D genes are given only for firm matches. A row's size may be missing; if present it is once, few, many or a size class.

TRBJ1-1,TRBV10-3,once,-,CAISDGQHNTEAFF,TGTGCCATCAGTGACGGACAGCACAACACTGAAGCTTTCTTT
TRBJ2-1,TRBV7-2,once,-,CASSPERSSYNEQFF,TGTGCCAGCAGCCCGGAGCGCAGCTCCTACAATGAGCAGTTCTTC
TRBJ2-1,TRBV5-1,-,-,CASNLGGADNEQFF,TGCGCCAGCAATCTGGGGGGGGCCGACAATGAGCAGTTCTTC
TRBJ2-1,TRBV23-1,-,TRBD2,CASSPGTSGRNEQFF,TGCGCCAGCAGTCCCGGGACTAGCGGGCGGAATGAGCAGTTCTTC
TRBJ2-1,TRBV5-1,few,TRBD2,CASSQGLAAGEQFF,TGCGCCAGCAGCCAGGGACTAGCGGCAGGTGAGCAGTTCTTC
TRBJ1-1,TRBV6-4,-,-,CASSEASPHTEAFF,TGTGCCAGCAGTGAAGCCTCTCCCCACACTGAAGCTTTCTTT
TRBJ2-2,TRBV4-3,-,TRBD1,CASSQNRGLSGELFF,TGCGCCAGCAGCCAAAACAGGGGGCTTTCAGGGGAGCTGTTTTTT
TRBJ2-3,TRBV19,-,-,CASSITVATTDTQYF,TGTGCCAGTAGTATAACGGTAGCGACAACAGATACGCAGTATTTT
TRBJ2-7,TRBV5-6,once,TRBD1,CASSDPGQGSYEQYF,TGTGCCAGCAGCGACCCGGGACAGGGCTCCTACGAGCAGTACTTC
TRBJ1-2,TRBV6-5,-,-,CAIRRGSGYTF,TGTGCCATCAGACGGGGATCTGGCTACACCTTC
TRBJ1-1,TRBV5-1,-,TRBD1,CASRPGQVDTEAFF,TGCGCCAGCCGACCGGGACAGGTCGACACTGAAGCTTTCTTT
TRBJ1-2,TRBV5-6,-,-,CASSPRPGRNYGYTF,TGTGCCAGCAGCCCACGTCCAGGGAGGAACTATGGCTACACCTTC
TRBJ2-1,TRBV21-1,few,-,CASSPHRGGNEQFF,TGTGCCAGCAGCCCCCACAGGGGGGGAAATGAGCAGTTCTTC
TRBJ2-7,TRBV25-1,-,-,CASSDPGHNYEQYF,TGTGCCAGCAGTGACCCGGGACACAATTACGAGCAGTACTTC
TRBJ1-5,TRBV30,-,-,CAWSKSREDQPQHF,TGTGCCTGGAGTAAATCCAGGGAGGATCAGCCCCAGCATTTT
TRBJ2-7,TRBV29-1,-,-,CSVETGIRNEQYF,TGCAGCGTTGAGACAGGTATAAGGAACGAGCAGTACTTC
TRBJ1-4,TRBV9,-,-,CASSTTQGGREKLFF,TGTGCCAGCAGCACAACCCAGGGTGGGAGGGAAAAACTGTTTTTT
TRBJ1-2,TRBV5-4,-,TRBD1,CASSRRTGFNYGYTF,TGTGCCAGCTCGAGGCGGACAGGATTTAACTATGGCTACACCTTC
TRBJ2-7,TRBV11-2,-,-,CASSLEARRGANYEQYF,TGTGCCAGCAGCTTAGAGGCCCGCAGGGGGGCCAACTACGAGCAGTACTTC
TRBJ2-7,TRBV19,-,TRBD2,CASSIGLAGSYEQYF,TGTGCCAGTAGTATCGGCCTAGCGGGCTCCTACGAGCAGTACTTC
TRBJ2-3,TRBV15,-,TRBD2,CATSREASGSLDTQYF,TGTGCCACCAGCAGAGAGGCTAGCGGGTCCCTTGATACGCAGTATTTT
TRBJ2-3,TRBV6-5,once,-,CASRGHLSTDTQYF,TGTGCCAGCAGGGGACACCTTAGCACAGATACGCAGTATTTT
TRBJ1-2,TRBV29-1,-,-,CSVGEAGDTGYTF,TGCAGCGTAGGCGAGGCAGGGGATACGGGCTACACCTTC
TRBJ2-5,TRBV5-4,-,-,CASSLSISQETQYF,TGTGCCAGCAGCTTGTCAATTTCCCAAGAGACCCAGTACTTC
TRBJ1-1,TRBV7-2,-,-,CASSLRAQNTEAFF,TGTGCCAGCAGCCTGCGCGCCCAAAACACTGAAGCTTTCTTT
TRBJ2-1,TRBV9,-,TRBD1,CASSVGGTGGPPYNEQFF,TGTGCCAGCAGCGTAGGGGGGACAGGGGGCCCACCCTACAATGAGCAGTTCTTC
TRBJ2-1,TRBV11-2,-,-,CASSLGVSEQFF,TGTGCCAGCAGCCTAGGAGTCTCCGAGCAGTTCTTC
TRBJ2-3,TRBV9,-,-,CASSVGHAGSTDTQYF,TGTGCCAGCAGCGTAGGTCATGCGGGAAGCACAGATACGCAGTATTTT
TRBJ1-4,TRBV27,-,-,CASHRRGTNEKLFF,TGTGCCAGCCACCGTCGAGGGACTAATGAAAAACTGTTTTTT
TRBJ2-1,TRBV4-1,-,-,CASSQANRIPYNEQFF,TGCGCCAGCAGCCAAGCTAACAGGATACCCTACAATGAGCAGTTCTTC
TRBJ1-2,TRBV6-1,-,-,CASSETTGNGYTF,TGTGCCAGCAGTGAGACCACAGGGAATGGCTACACCTTC
TRBJ2-3,TRBV19,-,-,CASSNIDTQYF,TGTGCCAGTAGTAACATAGATACGCAGTATTTT
TRBJ1-2,TRBV6-1,-,TRBD1,CASSGTGNYGYTF,TGTGCCAGCAGCGGGACAGGAAACTATGGCTACACCTTC
TRBJ2-1,TRBV7-9,few,TRBD2,CASAGASGGNEQFF,TGTGCCAGCGCCGGAGCTAGCGGGGGAAATGAGCAGTTCTTC
TRBJ1-1,TRBV6-1,few,-,CASNVRTYTEAFF,TGTGCCAGCAATGTCAGAACATACACTGAAGCTTTCTTT
TRBJ2-7,TRBV6-5,-,-,CASSNPGRGHEQYF,TGTGCCAGCAGCAACCCTGGCAGGGGCCACGAGCAGTACTTC
TRBJ1-6,TRBV5-5,-,-,CASSPLSGSPLHF,TGTGCCAGCAGCCCTTTATCGGGTTCACCCCTCCACTTT
TRBJ2-1,TRBV27,few,TRBD2,CASSQLAGGPVEQFF,TGTGCCAGCAGTCAGTTAGCGGGAGGGCCGGTTGAGCAGTTCTTC
TRBJ2-2,TRBV5-6,-,TRBD2,CASSGGGVLGELFF,TGTGCCAGCAGCGGCGGGGGGGTGCTCGGGGAGCTGTTTTTT
TRBJ1-2,TRBV9,-,TRBD1,CASSPSGQGNYGYTF,TGTGCCAGCAGCCCCTCGGGACAGGGGAACTATGGCTACACCTTC
TRBJ2-2,TRBV14,-,-,CASSQGGSGELFF,TGTGCCAGCAGCCAGGGGGGTTCCGGGGAGCTGTTTTTT
TRBJ2-1,TRBV5-1,-,TRBD2,CASRRSGDSSYNEQFF,TGCGCCAGCAGACGGAGCGGGGATAGCTCCTACAATGAGCAGTTCTTC
TRBJ2-4,TRBV6-5,-,-,CASSYTTQGTKNIQYF,TGTGCCAGCAGTTACACAACACAGGGAACCAAAAACATTCAGTACTTC
TRBJ2-3,TRBV4-3,-,TRBD2,CASSPGLAGGGSTDTQYF,TGCGCCAGCAGCCCGGGACTAGCGGGAGGGGGTAGCACAGATACGCAGTATTTT
TRBJ2-7,TRBV5-4,-,TRBD2,CASSLGSGGAYEQYF,TGTGCCAGCAGCTTGGGAAGCGGGGGGGCCTACGAGCAGTACTTC
TRBJ2-7,TRBV7-6,-,TRBD2,CASTPSGGAYEQYF,TGTGCCAGCACCCCTAGCGGTGGCGCCTACGAGCAGTACTTC
TRBJ1-2,TRBV6-1,-,-,CASSETMMGPGLNYGYTF,TGTGCCAGCAGTGAAACCATGATGGGGCCGGGACTGAACTATGGCTACACCTTC
TRBJ2-7,TRBV7-2,-,-,CASSLGAGGRTYEQYF,TGTGCCAGCAGCTTAGGGGCCGGGGGTCGGACCTACGAGCAGTACTTC
TRBJ2-7,TRBV29-1,-,-,CSVQHAESYEQYF,TGCAGCGTTCAGCACGCGGAATCCTACGAGCAGTACTTC
TRBJ1-2,TRBV5-1,-,TRBD1,CASSVGQAIYGYTF,TGCGCCAGCAGCGTGGGACAGGCCATTTATGGCTACACCTTC
TRBJ2-7,TRBV19,-,-,CASSTQGQGGSYEQYF,TGTGCCAGTAGTACCCAAGGACAGGGAGGGTCCTACGAGCAGTACTTC
TRBJ2-2,TRBV13,few,-,CASSSRTDTGELFF,TGTGCCAGCAGCTCGAGGACAGACACCGGGGAGCTGTTTTTT
TRBJ2-3,TRBV7-2,-,-,CASSAVWGGQGTDTQYF,TGTGCCAGCAGCGCAGTATGGGGGGGCCAAGGGACAGATACGCAGTATTTT